The sequence of this TCR beta chain was determined in a study of regulatory T cells in long-lasting Graves disease. For the study at large: Patients with new Graves' disease had used antithyroid drugs below 3 months. Study-level findings and limits: Researchers reported studying only peripheral blood, not thyroid tissue. Under persistent disease, TRBV28, TRBJ1-2 and TRBJ2-5 were used preferentially.

Arm-PCR of CDR3 regions and iRepertoire HTBI primers were the basis on which TCR beta libraries were built. TCRdb re-analysed the multiplex PCR reads in MiXCR, keeping a single row per CDR3 protein. The sample includes 580,000 or so distinct CDR3 sequences, about 15% seen only once; the top ten take 12%. Time point in this sample: newly diagnosed GD, antithyroid drugs for less than 3 months. TCR sequences were obtained from RNA taken from PBMCs. A blood draw put nine milliliters of peripheral blood into EDTA tubes. Concerning this clonotype: Antigen specificity is unknown.

This CDR3 contains 15 residues. Germline V gene sequence: CDR1 MNHNY, CDR2 SVGAGI (reference sequence). The V end was cut by 0 bases, the J end by 4 bases, with 11 bases between. The sample was also reused in another study, on T cells in Graves' hyperthyroidism and ophthalmopathy.

This specimen was peripheral blood mononuclear cells (PBMCs), taken at new diagnosis, from a patient treated with antithyroid drugs. The chain recombines TRBV6-6 with TRBJ2-3, with unresolved D. The receptor's source is a man between 18 and 35 years old with Graves disease. Here the CDR3 DNA reads TGTGCCAGCAGTTACTCGATCGACGGCCCAGATACGCAGTATTTT. Its protein is CASSYSIDGPDTQYF.